The 22 T cell receptor beta chains below all came from one sample that was sequenced in a study of OX40 agonist ivuxolimab in advanced cancers. This table comes from immunoSEQ multiplex PCR, and its TCRdb copy is limited to in-frame clones, with some not included. The profile shows 80,000 to 100,000 clones, 70% to 90% of them singletons. Material: CD4+ or CD8+ T cells sorted from blood, obtained in a trial of the OX40 agonist ivuxolimab. All receptors derive from an adult with an advanced solid tumor such as melanoma, head and neck, liver or kidney cancer.

CDR3 nucleotide sequence: TGTGCCAGCAGCTTGGTTGGCGCAGGTACCTCAGATACGCAGTATTTT. It codes for CASSLVGAGTSDTQYF. The chain combines TRBV5-4 with TRBJ2-3; D not resolved. Trimming took off 0 bases at V and 4 bases at J, with 15 bases between the two ends. The CDR3 is made up of 16 amino acids. Germline lookup yields CDR1 SGHNT and CDR2 YYREEE (reference sequence).

The V gene is TRBV19, the J gene TRBJ2-7; 9 bases align to TRBD1. The V gene's germline CDR1 is LNHDA and CDR2 SQIVND (reference sequence). CDR3 size: 15 residues. Trimming took 4 bases from V and 2 from J; bases not matched to a gene: 6. The CDR3 protein is CASSTSGTGTYEQYF. The CDR3, as DNA: TGTGCCAGTAGTACCTCGGGGACAGGGACCTACGAGCAGTACTTC.

The genes are TRBV6-5 and TRBJ1-2; 9 nucleotides line up with TRBD1. After removal of 4 bases from V and 4 bases from J, the junction contained 7 bases not matched to a gene. Germline V gene data show CDR1 as MNHEY and CDR2 as SVGAGI. CDR3 size: 15 residues. CDR3 region: CASSLTGGRTYGYTF. CDR3 DNA sequence: TGTGCCAGCAGTTTAACAGGGGGCCGGACCTATGGCTACACCTTC.

This sequence joins TRBV7-8 and TRBJ1-3, with D perhaps matching TRBD1 (5 bases). Germline V gene data show CDR1 as SGHVS and CDR2 as FQNEAQ. This CDR3 is 17 amino acids long. V was clipped by 4 bases and J by 0 bases, with 16 bases between them. The chain's CDR3 is CASSSGAVAISGNTIYF. The CDR3 DNA sequence: TGTGCCAGCAGCTCCGGGGCGGTGGCGATCTCTGGAAACACCATATATTTT.

V gene TRBV2 combines with J gene TRBJ1-4; 7 bases agree with TRBD1. This CDR3 spans 15 amino acids. Germline V lookup: CDR1 SNHLY, CDR2 FYNNEI. Trimming cost V 6 bases and J 6 bases; bases outside gene matches: 10. CDR3 sequence: CASREKTGRDEKLFF. DNA for the CDR3: TGTGCCAGCAGAGAGAAGACAGGGAGAGATGAAAAACTGTTTTTT.

The chain carries TRBV29-1 and TRBJ1-4, with 7 bases aligning to TRBD1. CDR1 is SQVTM and CDR2 is ANQGSEA in the germline V gene. Germline trimming cut 1 base from V and 8 bases from J; bases unmatched to any gene: 13. There are 16 residues in the CDR3. CDR3 sequence: CSVEGVRDSNDEKLFF. DNA of the CDR3: TGCAGCGTTGAAGGGGTCCGGGACAGTAATGACGAAAAACTGTTTTTT.

V usage is TRBV27 and J usage is TRBJ1-4, with unresolved D. The CDR3 is 13 residues long. In germline, CDR1 is MNHEY, CDR2 SMNVEV (reference sequence). Trimming took 6 bases from V and 1 from J, leaving 6 bases between them. CDR3 coding DNA: TGTGCCAGCAGGATCCTAACTAATGAAAAACTGTTTTTT. Its translation is CASRILTNEKLFF.

This chain links TRBV10-1 with TRBJ1-1; D remains unclear. Germline lookup yields CDR1 WNHNN and CDR2 SYGVQD (reference sequence). This CDR3 is built from 18 residues. The V end was cut by 0 bases, the J end by 0 bases, with 17 bases between. For the CDR3, the DNA is TGCGCCAGCAGTGAGTCTAAGAGAGTTATGTACTTGAACACTGAAGCTTTCTTT. Translation: CASSESKRVMYLNTEAFF.

V gene TRBV6-5 combines with J gene TRBJ2-7, with 8 bases identical to TRBD1. The V segment lost 4 bases and the J segment 2 bases; nucleotides outside the gene matches: 4. Germline V CDR1 and CDR2: MNHEY, SVGAGI. This CDR3 region has 14 residues. The CDR3, as DNA: TGTGCCAGCAGTTCCAGGGGGCCTCCCTACGAGCAGTACTTC. It yields the protein CASSSRGPPYEQYF.

A remark on this clone: The sample carries other DNA sequences with the same CDR3. The V call is TRBV18, the J call TRBJ2-5; the D gene is possibly TRBD1 (6 bases). Germline CDR1 is KGHSH and CDR2 is LQKENI. Trimming pared 2 bases from V and 2 bases from J, leaving 6 bases between. The CDR3 consists of 13 residues. The CDR3: CASSPGQQETQYF. CDR3 coding DNA: TGTGCCAGCTCACCAGGACAGCAAGAGACCCAGTACTTC.

V usage is TRBV5-4 and J usage is TRBJ2-1, with 9 nucleotides matching TRBD2. Germline assignment: CDR1 SGHNT and CDR2 YYREEE (reference sequence). V lost 4 bases and J lost 7; bases outside the gene matches: 3. CDR3 size: 13 residues. The CDR3 coding sequence is TGTGCCAGCAGCGTCGGACTAGCGAATGAGCAGTTCTTC. It encodes CASSVGLANEQFF.

This rearrangement joins TRBV7-9 to TRBJ1-4; D call uncertain. Deletions cut 2 bases from V and 7 bases from J, with 8 bases between. Germline-derived CDR1 and CDR2 are SEHNR and FQNEAQ (reference sequence). The CDR3 sequence is 13 residues long. The CDR3 nucleotides read TGTGCCAGCAGCTTAACCGGAGGTGAAAAACTGTTTTTT. Translating it yields CASSLTGGEKLFF.

The chain carries TRBV5-4 and TRBJ1-1; no firm D call. Trimming took off 0 bases at V and 0 bases at J, with 9 bases between the two ends. Per the germline V gene, CDR1 is SGHNT and CDR2 is YYREEE (reference sequence). The CDR3 is made up of 15 amino acids. The CDR3 region has the DNA TGTGCCAGCAGCTTGGTTGGAGGCCTGAACACTGAAGCTTTCTTT. The encoded protein is CASSLVGGLNTEAFF.

Only one count was recorded for this clone. The V call is TRBV30, the J call TRBJ1-5; no clear D gene. V shed 4 bases and J shed 0 bases, with 7 bases lying between them. The germline V gene encodes CDR1 GTSNPN and CDR2 SVGIG (reference sequence). The CDR3 has 13 residues. This chain's CDR3 is CAWTRDSNQPQHF. The CDR3 DNA follows: TGTGCCTGGACGCGAGATAGCAATCAGCCCCAGCATTTT. Variable domain in full (rest from reference TRBV30 and TRBJ1-5): SQTIHQWPATLVQPVGSPLSLECTVEGTSNPNLYWYRQAAGRGLQLLFYSVGIGQISSEVPQNLSASRPQDRQFILSSKKLLLSDSGFYLCAWTRDSNQPQHFGDGTRLSIL.

The table lists this clone with a few counts. This sequence joins TRBV30 and TRBJ2-3; unclear D gene. The germline CDR1 and CDR2 sequences are GTSNPN and SVGIG (reference sequence). V shed 4 bases and J shed 0 bases, with 8 bases lying between them. The CDR3 totals 13 residues. This CDR3 is CAWTMTSTDTQYF. The CDR3 bases are TGTGCCTGGACGATGACTAGCACAGATACGCAGTATTTT.

The chain carries TRBV2 and TRBJ2-2; no clear D gene. The CDR3 length is 13 residues. V gave up 6 bases and J gave up 1 base, with 6 bases separating them. The germline CDR1 and CDR2 sequences are SNHLY and FYNNEI. CDR3 in amino acids: CASSDQNTGELFF. The DNA of the CDR3 is TGTGCCAGCAGCGACCAGAACACCGGGGAGCTGTTTTTT.

A few counts support this clone. V gene TRBV7-2 combines with J gene TRBJ1-5; no clear D gene. The CDR3 loop spans 14 amino acids. Trimming pared 1 base from V and 1 base from J, leaving 5 bases between. Germline V CDR1 and CDR2: SGHTA, FQGNSA. The CDR3 spells CASSLVTSNQPQHF. The DNA of the CDR3 is TGTGCCAGCAGCTTAGTGACGAGCAATCAGCCCCAGCATTTT.

This rearrangement joins TRBV28 to TRBJ2-7; D is possibly TRBD2 (6 bases). There are 13 residues in the CDR3. Per the germline V gene, CDR1 is MDHEN and CDR2 is SYDVKM. V gave up 7 bases and J gave up 5 bases, with 15 bases separating them. DNA for the CDR3: TGTGCCAGCATGCCGGGACTCCCCAACGAGCAGTACTTC. It specifies CASMPGLPNEQYF. The full variable domain, its missing parts supplied by reference TRBV28 and TRBJ2-7, is DVKVTQSSRYLVKRTGEKVFLECVQDMDHENMFWYRQDPGLGLRLIYFSYDVKMKEKGDIPEGYSVSREKKERFSLILESASTNQTSMYLCASMPGLPNEQYFGPGTRLTVT.

This clone was detected a few times. CDR3 protein: CASSQGTGLRQETQYF. The CDR3 DNA follows: TGTGCCAGCAGCCAAGGGACGGGACTACGCCAAGAGACCCAGTACTTC. The chain carries TRBV4-2 and TRBJ2-5; 7 bases agree with TRBD2. There are 16 residues in the CDR3. Germline trimming cut 1 base from V and 1 base from J; bases unmatched to any gene: 6. Germline assignment: CDR1 LGHNA and CDR2 YNFKEQ.

V is TRBV5-8 and J is TRBJ1-4; D may be TRBD1 (5 bases). Germline CDR1 and CDR2: SGHTS and YDEGEE. Trimming took off 4 bases at V and 0 bases at J, with 13 bases between the two ends. The length of the CDR3 is 16 residues. The CDR3 is CASSAGDPATNEKLFF. The CDR3, as DNA: TGTGCCAGCAGCGCGGGGGACCCTGCAACTAATGAAAAACTGTTTTTT. Full variable domain (outside the CDR3, taken from reference TRBV5-8 and TRBJ1-4): EAGVTQSPTHLIKTRGQQATLRCSPISGHTSVYWYQQALGLGLQFLLWYDEGEERNRGNFPPRFSGRQFPNYSSELNVNALELEDSALYLCASSAGDPATNEKLFFGSGTQLSVL.

The chain has TRBV30 and TRBJ1-6; the D is unclear. V lost 2 bases and J lost 1, with 15 bases in between. The CDR3 totals 17 residues. The V gene's germline CDR1 is GTSNPN and CDR2 SVGIG (reference sequence). CDR3 amino acids: CAWSPSGLLSYNSPLHF. CDR3 nucleotide sequence: TGTGCCTGGAGTCCCTCTGGGCTCCTGTCCTATAATTCACCCCTCCACTTT.

The chain recombines TRBV6-1 with TRBJ2-1, with D possibly being TRBD1 (5 bases). CDR3 length: 13 amino acids. The germline V gene encodes CDR1 MNHNS and CDR2 SASEGT. V lost 5 bases to trimming and J lost 7 bases, with 12 bases between them. The CDR3 nucleotides read TGTGCCAGCAGTCCGAAGACAGTGAATGAGCAGTTCTTC. It specifies CASSPKTVNEQFF.